What follows describes a single T cell receptor beta chain. Its antigen remains unidentified. The sample belongs to a study of beta chain features in type 1 diabetes. Findings of the study overall: Type 1 diabetes patients had TCRB CDR3s that were shorter (moderately but significantly so) in all four CD4+ subsets.

The CDR3 spans 15 residues. CDR1 is SNHLY, CDR2 FYNNEI, per germline. All of the isolated RNA was reverse transcribed, so expressed TCRB transcripts were sequenced. TCRdb keeps only in-frame clones here, not all; method: immunoSEQ multiplex PCR. The sample lists about 370,000 clones; roughly 9.8% were seen once. CD4+ cells of the naive, central memory, regulatory and stem cell-like memory types were sorted via CD45RO/CCR7/CD25/CD127/CD95/CD27. The sequence was collected from a man under 40 with type 1 diabetes. The sample taken for sequencing was central memory CD4+ T cells from blood. The V and J genes are TRBV2 and TRBJ2-5; 9 nucleotides line up with TRBD1. The closer fit of TRBJ2-7 to the DNA end suggests the J call may be wrong. DNA of the CDR3: TGTGCCAGCAGTGTGGTAGGGACAGGGCGCGACGAGCAGTACTTC. It translates to CASSVVGTGRDEQYF.